The entry below gives a single TCR beta chain sequence along with its context. Its matching antigen is unknown. The authors sequenced TCR beta from blood CD8+ and CD4+ T cells. These data are taken from a study of CD8 T cells in Susac syndrome. Overall study: Among the Susac syndrome patients sequenced, 5 or 6 had active disease and eight or nine were in remission. Study findings and constraints: The CD4+ T cell repertoires in Susac syndrome were not clonally expanded.

Per germline, CDR1 SGHVS and CDR2 FQNEAQ. The CDR3 totals 15 residues. Losses at the gene ends were 3 bases for V and 8 bases for J; bases not matched to a gene: 6. Random hexamers primed reverse transcription of roughly 0.5 to 1 ug RNA. It was immunoSEQ multiplex PCR that amplified TCR beta CDR3 across 54 Vbeta and 13 Jbeta. TCRdb re-called the immunoSEQ multiplex PCR reads through MiXCR, storing one row per CDR3 protein. This table holds about 210,000 distinct CDR3 sequences, 85% to 95% found once. The chain joins TRBV7-8 to TRBJ1-6, with 8 bases aligning to TRBD1. Sequenced: CD4+ T cells from PBMCs. This TCR derives from a human donor with Susac syndrome. The CDR3 DNA reads TGTGCCAGCAGCTTGAGGACAGGGAATGATTCACCCCTCCACTTT. Amino acids: CASSLRTGNDSPLHF. Full variable domain (missing parts from reference TRBV7-8 and TRBJ1-6): GAGVSQSPRYKVAKRGQDVALRCDPISGHVSLFWYQQALGQGPEFLTYFQNEAQLDKSGLPSDRFFAERPEGSVSTLKIQRTQQEDSAVYLCASSLRTGNDSPLHFGNGTRLTVT.